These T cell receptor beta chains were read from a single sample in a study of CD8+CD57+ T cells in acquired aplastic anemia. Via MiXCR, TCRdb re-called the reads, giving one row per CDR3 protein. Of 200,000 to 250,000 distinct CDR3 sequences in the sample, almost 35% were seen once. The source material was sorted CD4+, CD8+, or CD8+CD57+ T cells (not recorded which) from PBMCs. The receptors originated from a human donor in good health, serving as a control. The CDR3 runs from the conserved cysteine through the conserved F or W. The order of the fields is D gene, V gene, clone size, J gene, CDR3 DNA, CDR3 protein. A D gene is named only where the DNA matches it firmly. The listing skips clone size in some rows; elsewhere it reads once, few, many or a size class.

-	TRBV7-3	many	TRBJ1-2	TGTGCCAGCAGCTTAAGTGGGGGAACATGGACCTTC	CASSLSGGTWTF
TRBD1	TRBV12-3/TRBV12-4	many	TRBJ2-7	TGTGCCACAGGAAGACAGGGGATAACCTACGAGCAGTACTTC	CATGRQGITYEQYF
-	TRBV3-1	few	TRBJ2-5	TGTGCCAGCAGCCAAGATGTAGGAGGGTTTCGAGAGACCCAGTACTTC	CASSQDVGGFRETQYF
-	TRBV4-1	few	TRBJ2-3	TGCGCCAGCAGCCCAGCTCCTTTCACAGATACGCAGTATTTT	CASSPAPFTDTQYF
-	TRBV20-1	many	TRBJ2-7	TGCAGTGCTAGCGACCAGGGAGGTTCCATCGAGCAGTACTTC	CSASDQGGSIEQYF
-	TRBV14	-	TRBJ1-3	TGTGCCAGCAGCCAAGTCCCCCTCATTGGAAACACCATATATTTT	CASSQVPLIGNTIYF
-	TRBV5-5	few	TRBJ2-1	TGTGCCAGCAGGCCCGGGGTCTCCTACAATGAGCAGTTCTTC	CASRPGVSYNEQFF
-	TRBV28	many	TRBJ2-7	TGTGCCAGCACGTACAGGACAGAGTCCTACGAGCAGTACTTC	CASTYRTESYEQYF
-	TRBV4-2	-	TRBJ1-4	TGTGCCAGCAGCCAAGACGTTAATGAAAAACTGTTTTTT	CASSQDVNEKLFF
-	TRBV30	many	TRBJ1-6	TGTGCCTGGAGTGTAAGCACAGGACCTAATTCACCCCTCCACTTT	CAWSVSTGPNSPLHF
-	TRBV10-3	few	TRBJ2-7	TGTGCCATCACGTCGGCCTACGAGCAGTACTTC	CAITSAYEQYF
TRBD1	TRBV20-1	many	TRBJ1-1	TGCAGTGCTAGAGATAGGGGGCAGGGGGCTGGCACTGAAGCTTTCTTT	CSARDRGQGAGTEAFF
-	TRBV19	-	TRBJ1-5	TGTGCCAGTAGTATGGGGCTAGGCCAGCCCCAGCATTTT	CASSMGLGQPQHF
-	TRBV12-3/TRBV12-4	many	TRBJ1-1	TGTGCCAGCAGTCGAATCGATCGGGGCACTGAAGCTTTCTTT	CASSRIDRGTEAFF
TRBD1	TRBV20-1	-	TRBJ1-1	TGCAGTGCCCGCCAGGGGGGGATAGACACTGAAGCTTTCTTT	CSARQGGIDTEAFF
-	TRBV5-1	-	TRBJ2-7	TGCGCCAGCAGCTACGTCGTTGAGACTCGGGATTACGAGCAGTACTTC	CASSYVVETRDYEQYF
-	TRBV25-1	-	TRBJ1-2	TGTGCCAGCAGTGCCCGAGGGGGGGACTATGGCTACACCTTC	CASSARGGDYGYTF
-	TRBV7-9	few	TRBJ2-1	TGTGCCAGCAGCTCCCGGGGGCTTGAGCAGTTCTTC	CASSSRGLEQFF
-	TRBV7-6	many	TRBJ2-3	TGTGCCAGCAGCTTAGCGAGTCATTTAGATACGCAGTATTTT	CASSLASHLDTQYF
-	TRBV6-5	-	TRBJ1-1	TGTGCCAGCGGTTTATCCCAGGGGAACACTGAAGCTTTCTTT	CASGLSQGNTEAFF
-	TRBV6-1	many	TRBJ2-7	TGTGCCAGCAGTGAAGATTTGGTCCGATTCTTTTCCTACGAGCAGTACTTC	CASSEDLVRFFSYEQYF
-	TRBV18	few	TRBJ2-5	TGTGCCAGCTTACGGGACGGAGAAGAGACCCAGTACTTC	CASLRDGEETQYF
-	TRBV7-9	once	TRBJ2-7	TGTGCCAGCAGCTCTCGGGACAACTCCTACGAGCAGTACTTC	CASSSRDNSYEQYF
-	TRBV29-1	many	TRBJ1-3	TGCAGCGTTGTGGTGGTTGGAAACACCATATATTTT	CSVVVVGNTIYF
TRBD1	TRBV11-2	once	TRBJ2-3	TGTGCCAGCAGTTTAAGACAGGGGCGCTCGAGCACGGATGCGCAGTATTTT	CASSLRQGRSSTDAQYF
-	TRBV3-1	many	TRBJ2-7	TGTGCCAGCAGCCGCCGAAATCAGGACAGCTCGGAGCAGTACTTC	CASSRRNQDSSEQYF